This is a list of T cell receptor beta chains from one sample in a study of regulatory T cells in long-lasting Graves disease. TCRdb re-called the multiplex PCR reads with MiXCR, one entry per CDR3 protein. Among hundreds of thousands of distinct CDR3 sequences listed, 15% to 20% were seen once. The sequenced sample was peripheral blood mononuclear cells (PBMCs), obtained at new diagnosis, from a patient treated with antithyroid drugs. All receptors derive from a female donor with Graves disease. The CDR3 runs from the conserved cysteine through the conserved F or W. A D gene is named only where the DNA matches it firmly. Size is stated for part of the rows, as once, few or many counts, or as a class when the clone is expanded.

d_gene	j_gene	v_gene	abundance	CDR3nt	CDR3aa
NA	TRBJ1-5	TRBV30	many	TGTGCCTGGAGTGTAGGGAGGGGTACGGGTCAGCCCCAGCATTTT	CAWSVGRGTGQPQHF
TRBD1	TRBJ2-7	TRBV29-1	NA	TGCAGCGTACGACAGGGGGCGGGGGAGCAGTACTTC	CSVRQGAGEQYF
NA	TRBJ2-7	TRBV12-3/TRBV12-4	many	TGTGCCAGCAGCTTGGGGATCCCAGGGGCCGAGCAGTACTTC	CASSLGIPGAEQYF
NA	TRBJ2-1	TRBV28	many	TGTGCCAGCACCCAACAGGGCCTCTCACCGAACAATGAGCAGTTCTTC	CASTQQGLSPNNEQFF
TRBD2	TRBJ2-1	TRBV2	many	TGTGCCAGCAGCTTAATAGAGGGTGGGCTAGCGGGAGGCAGGGACAATGAGCAGTTCTTC	CASSLIEGGLAGGRDNEQFF
TRBD2	TRBJ2-1	TRBV19	many	TGTGCCAGTAGTATTACCCTCGCCTGGGCAGCGGGAGGGCCCAGTTATGAGCAGTTCTTC	CASSITLAWAAGGPSYEQFF
NA	TRBJ2-7	TRBV12-3/TRBV12-4	many	TGTGCCAGCAGCGGGACTCCAGACGAGCAGTACTTC	CASSGTPDEQYF
NA	TRBJ2-3	TRBV3-1	NA	TGTGCCAGCAGCCAAGGGCTAATCAGCACAGATACGCAGTATTTT	CASSQGLISTDTQYF
TRBD2	TRBJ2-3	TRBV7-2	NA	TGTGCCAGCAGCTTTGGCGCGGGAGGGGGGCCAGATACGCAGTATTTT	CASSFGAGGGPDTQYF
TRBD1	TRBJ2-7	TRBV16	NA	TGTGCCAGCAGCCAACCCGACAGGGGAAGCTACGAGCAGTACTTC	CASSQPDRGSYEQYF
NA	TRBJ1-1	TRBV2	few	TGTGCCAGCACCAGAACAGGGCTAAATAGGGAAGCTTTCTTT	CASTRTGLNREAFF
TRBD2	TRBJ2-7	TRBV28	many	TGTGCCAGCAGCCTGGGGACTAGCGGGACCGAGCAGTACTTC	CASSLGTSGTEQYF
TRBD2	TRBJ2-7	TRBV6-2/TRBV6-3	many	TGTGCCAGCAGTTACGGGCTAGCGGGAAGCTACGAGCAGTACTTC	CASSYGLAGSYEQYF
NA	TRBJ2-6	TRBV7-6	NA	TGTGCCAGCAGAAGACACTCTGGGGCCAACGTCCTGACTTTC	CASRRHSGANVLTF
TRBD1	TRBJ1-2	TRBV9	few	TGTGCCAGCAGCGTTGGACAGGGTGCTGGCTACACCTTC	CASSVGQGAGYTF
NA	TRBJ2-7	TRBV7-9	many	TGTGCCAGCAGCTTACGACGACTAGGCTTCACCTACGAGCAGTACTTC	CASSLRRLGFTYEQYF
TRBD2	TRBJ2-3	TRBV10-3	NA	TGTGCCAGCGAGCGGGAGGGAAGCACAGATGCGCAGTATTTT	CASEREGSTDAQYF
NA	TRBJ1-1	TRBV24-1	many	TGTGCCACCAGTGATGGCCACTCGCGCTTCTTT	CATSDGHSRFF
TRBD1	TRBJ1-5	TRBV6-2/TRBV6-3	many	TGTGCCAGCAGTTACTGGGACAGGGATCAGCCCCAGCATTTT	CASSYWDRDQPQHF
TRBD2	TRBJ2-7	TRBV3-1	many	TGTGCCAGCAGCGCCTGGACTAGATTGAGAGAGCAGTACTTC	CASSAWTRLREQYF
TRBD2	TRBJ2-1	TRBV12-3/TRBV12-4	many	TGTGCCAGCAGTTCGGCGGGAGGGCTTTTGGGGAATGAGCAGTTCTTC	CASSSAGGLLGNEQFF
NA	TRBJ2-7	TRBV20-1	many	TGCAGTGCTGTCCCGGCAGGGGCCCCCTACGAGCAGTACTTC	CSAVPAGAPYEQYF
NA	TRBJ2-5	TRBV7-9	few	TGTGCCAGCAGCTTGGGGCCTAGGGCCCAGTACTTC	CASSLGPRAQYF
TRBD1	TRBJ2-5	TRBV6-1	many	TGTGCCAGCAGGGGGACAGGGTTTGAGACCCAGTACTTC	CASRGTGFETQYF
NA	TRBJ2-5	TRBV6-5	many	TGTGCCAGCAGTTACGGTGAGGGAGTGGAGACCCAGTACTTC	CASSYGEGVETQYF
NA	TRBJ1-3	TRBV6-1	many	TGTGCCAGCAGGGAGACAGCGAGCTCTGGAAACACCATATATTTT	CASRETASSGNTIYF
NA	TRBJ1-1	TRBV20-1	few	TGCAGTGCTGAGAGACAGTCAAACACTGAAGCTTTCTTT	CSAERQSNTEAFF
TRBD2	TRBJ2-3	TRBV19	many	TGTGCCAGTACAGGGAGAACCGGGACTAGCGGGAGCACATCAGATACGCAGTATTTT	CASTGRTGTSGSTSDTQYF
TRBD2	TRBJ2-7	TRBV20-1	NA	TGCAGTGCTACCCCCGGGACTAGCGGCTACGAGCAGTACTTC	CSATPGTSGYEQYF
TRBD1	TRBJ1-6	TRBV9	NA	TGTGCCAGCAGCAAAACAGGGGACGATTCACCCCTCCACTTT	CASSKTGDDSPLHF
NA	TRBJ2-5	TRBV28	many	TGTGCCAGCAGCTTCCGAGGGAGGACCCAGTACTTC	CASSFRGRTQYF
TRBD2	TRBJ2-1	TRBV29-1	many	TGCAGCGTTGAGGCGGGGGGTAATGAGCAGTTCTTC	CSVEAGGNEQFF
NA	TRBJ2-1	TRBV2	many	TGTGCCAGCAACGGGGTGAGCTCCTACAATGAGCAGTTCTTC	CASNGVSSYNEQFF
NA	TRBJ2-2	TRBV25-1	few	TGTGCCAGCAGTCCACAGGTTACCGGGGAGCTGTTTTTT	CASSPQVTGELFF
TRBD1	TRBJ1-1	TRBV29-1	few	TGCAGCGTACAGGGGGCCTCCACTGAAGCTTTCTTT	CSVQGASTEAFF
TRBD2	TRBJ2-3	TRBV20-1	many	TGCAGTGCTAGGACCGGACTAGCGGGAGTGGCAGATACGCAGTATTTT	CSARTGLAGVADTQYF
NA	TRBJ2-2	TRBV10-3	many	TGTGCCATCAGTGAAGCAGGAGGGGCCGGGGAGCTGTTTTTT	CAISEAGGAGELFF
TRBD1	TRBJ2-2	TRBV28	many	TGTGCCAGCAGTTATACAACAGGGGTGGCCACCGGGGAGCTGTTTTTT	CASSYTTGVATGELFF
NA	TRBJ2-1	TRBV27	NA	TGTGCCAGCAGTTCCTCCTACGATGAGCAGTTCTTC	CASSSSYDEQFF
NA	TRBJ2-5	TRBV20-1	NA	TGCAGTGCTAGATGGCAGCACCAAGAGACCCAGTACTTC	CSARWQHQETQYF
NA	TRBJ2-7	TRBV29-1	many	TGCAGCGTCCGTGAGGGTATTCGGTTTGTCTACGAGCAGTACTTC	CSVREGIRFVYEQYF
TRBD2	TRBJ2-1	TRBV14	many	TGTGCCAGCAGCCAAGATTGGCTAGCGGGCAGCAATGAGCAGTTCTTC	CASSQDWLAGSNEQFF
NA	TRBJ2-3	TRBV5-1	NA	TGCGCCAGCAGCCAAATAACAGATACGCAGTATTTT	CASSQITDTQYF
NA	TRBJ2-2	TRBV5-1	many	TGCGCCAGCAGCTTTAGGGTAACCGGGGAGCTGTTTTTT	CASSFRVTGELFF
NA	TRBJ1-4	TRBV12-3/TRBV12-4	NA	TGTGCCAGCAGTTTTACTGGCAGGTCTGAGCTGTTTTTT	CASSFTGRSELFF
NA	TRBJ2-7	TRBV28	many	TGTGCCAGCAGTTTCACGGGGCCCCTTGAGCAGTACTTC	CASSFTGPLEQYF
TRBD1	TRBJ2-1	TRBV28	many	TGTGCCAGCAGTTCCCAGGGGGAATACAATGAGCAGTTCTTC	CASSSQGEYNEQFF
TRBD1	TRBJ1-5	TRBV24-1	NA	TGTGCCACCAGTGATAGGCGGGACAGTGGGAGCAATCAGCCCCAGCATTTT	CATSDRRDSGSNQPQHF
TRBD1	TRBJ2-7	TRBV2	many	TGTGCCAGCAGTGGGGGCCAGGGGGCGCGGAGACCTTACGAGCAGTACTTC	CASSGGQGARRPYEQYF
NA	TRBJ1-2	TRBV30	many	TGTGCCTGGAGTACTGGGACTGGTAGATATGGCTACACCTTC	CAWSTGTGRYGYTF
NA	TRBJ2-6	TRBV27	many	TGTGCCAGCAGTCCCATCGGAGCAGGGGCCAACGTCCTGACTTTC	CASSPIGAGANVLTF
NA	TRBJ1-2	TRBV12-3/TRBV12-4	many	TGTGCCAGCAGTTTAGGGGGGGCAAGTGGCTACACCTTC	CASSLGGASGYTF
NA	TRBJ2-4	TRBV28	NA	TGTGCCAGCAGTGACGGCGCGGGTCAGCCCAAAAACATTCAGTACTTC	CASSDGAGQPKNIQYF
NA	TRBJ1-1	TRBV27	many	TGTGCCAGCAGTTCTCCCCCGGGACTCAATACGGGCACTGAAGCTTTCTTT	CASSSPPGLNTGTEAFF
NA	TRBJ2-3	TRBV27	many	TGTGCCAGCAGGTTGGGCTATACGCAGTATTTT	CASRLGYTQYF
TRBD2	TRBJ2-5	TRBV6-2/TRBV6-3	many	TGTGCCAGCAAAGGGACTAGGGGCGAGACCCAGTACTTC	CASKGTRGETQYF